This T cell receptor (beta chain) was captured by sequencing in a study of T cells after yellow fever vaccination. The germline CDR1 and CDR2 sequences are SGHTA and FQGTGA. V shed 4 bases, J shed 15 bases, and the junction held 9 bases outside the gene matches. The CDR3 consists of 13 residues. This clonotype was counted a few times. The antigen is not known. One entry per CDR3 protein, called by TCRdb with MiXCR from the 5' RACE reads. Of a few hundred thousand distinct CDR3 sequences in the sample, about 17% were seen once. The study's findings and limits: After the booster, approximately 96% of CD4 and around nine tenths of CD8 primary-response clones were re-detected.

This rearrangement joins TRBV7-3 to TRBJ2-1; 10 nucleotides align to TRBD1. Source: PBMCs, taken before the yellow fever booster vaccination. This sequence was found in a man between 18 and 35 years old who received the YFV17D yellow fever vaccine. CDR3 region: CASSSTGGAPLFF. The CDR3 nucleotides are TGTGCCAGCAGCTCGACAGGGGGCGCACCCTTGTTCTTC.